The rows below give T cell receptor beta chains drawn from one sample of a study of T-cell reconstitution after alpha-beta-depleted transplantation in children. TCRdb reanalysed the PCR reads using MiXCR and keeps one entry per CDR3 protein. Of about 600,000 distinct CDR3 sequences listed, 13% were seen once; the top ten hold approximately 2%. This sample comprised PBMCs, mostly from graft donor cells, obtained 360 days after TCRalphabeta/CD19-depleted stem cell transplant. These receptors originate from a male patient aged 10-17 years who had a stem cell transplant for acute myeloid leukemia, so the T cells may come from the graft donor. Each CDR3 is given with its conserved first and last residue. D genes are given only for firm matches. Clone size, where shown, is once, few, many, or a class for clones that have expanded.

d_call,clone_size,j_call,v_call,cdr3_aa,cdr3_nt
TRBD1,.,TRBJ2-1,TRBV7-9,CASSPPTGVRSNEQFF,TGTGCCAGCAGCCCTCCGACAGGGGTCCGGAGCAATGAGCAGTTCTTC
TRBD1,.,TRBJ1-4,TRBV12-3/TRBV12-4,CASSKDRGSEKLFF,TGTGCCAGCAGTAAGGACAGGGGGTCGGAAAAACTGTTTTTT
.,.,TRBJ2-1,TRBV4-3,CASSLGSERGADEQFF,TGCGCCAGCAGCCTGGGGAGCGAGAGAGGGGCCGATGAGCAGTTCTTC
.,.,TRBJ2-5,TRBV29-1,CSVEGDNVGLETQYF,TGCAGCGTTGAAGGGGACAACGTGGGGCTGGAGACCCAGTACTTC
.,.,TRBJ2-5,TRBV24-1,CATSDSFKGGETQYF,TGTGCCACCAGTGATTCCTTTAAGGGTGGTGAGACCCAGTACTTC
.,many,TRBJ2-7,TRBV6-6,CASSYDSYEQYF,TGTGCCAGCAGTTACGACAGCTACGAGCAGTACTTC
.,few,TRBJ2-7,TRBV7-6,CASSLVGGTRYEQYF,TGTGCCAGCAGCTTAGTTGGGGGGACCCGCTACGAGCAGTACTTC
.,.,TRBJ2-3,TRBV29-1,CSVELGRGDTQYF,TGCAGCGTTGAACTAGGGAGAGGAGATACGCAGTATTTT
TRBD2,.,TRBJ2-1,TRBV12-3/TRBV12-4,CASNQLAGGPIYNEQFF,TGTGCCAGCAACCAACTAGCGGGAGGGCCGATCTACAATGAGCAGTTCTTC
TRBD2,.,TRBJ2-3,TRBV20-1,CSARLSGTRLQVTQYF,TGCAGTGCTAGACTATCCGGGACTAGGCTCCAGGTTACGCAGTATTTT
.,few,TRBJ2-7,TRBV9,CASSVNPGTGKYEQYF,TGTGCCAGCAGCGTGAACCCCGGGACGGGTAAATACGAGCAGTACTTC
.,.,TRBJ2-7,TRBV20-1,CSAKTGNSYEQYF,TGCAGTGCTAAAACAGGGAACTCCTACGAGCAGTACTTC
TRBD2,many,TRBJ2-7,TRBV20-1,CSAEGGGESYEQYF,TGCAGTGCAGAGGGCGGGGGGGAATCCTACGAGCAGTACTTC
.,.,TRBJ1-1,TRBV5-1,CASSLEQGRSEAFF,TGCGCCAGCAGCTTGGAGCAGGGCAGGTCTGAAGCTTTCTTT
.,many,TRBJ1-4,TRBV20-1,CSINPRLEKLFF,TGCAGCATCAACCCCAGGCTTGAAAAACTGTTTTTT
.,few,TRBJ1-2,TRBV29-1,CSAAGSYGYTF,TGCAGCGCCGCAGGCAGCTATGGCTACACCTTC
TRBD2,few,TRBJ2-3,TRBV3-1,CASSPGRADGDTQYF,TGTGCCAGCAGCCCCGGGAGGGCCGATGGAGATACGCAGTATTTT
TRBD2,.,TRBJ2-1,TRBV12-3/TRBV12-4,CALGGVSLRNEQFF,TGTGCCTTGGGGGGGGTATCACTAAGGAATGAGCAGTTCTTC
.,few,TRBJ1-2,TRBV29-1,CSVERWGDYGYTF,TGCAGCGTTGAAAGATGGGGGGACTATGGCTACACCTTC
.,.,TRBJ1-3,TRBV20-1,CSANKPAGQRIGNTIYF,TGCAGTGCAAATAAGCCAGCGGGACAAAGGATTGGAAACACCATATATTTT
TRBD2,.,TRBJ2-5,TRBV6-1,CASSDSGSGQETQYF,TGTGCCAGCAGCGATAGCGGGAGTGGCCAAGAGACCCAGTACTTC
.,many,TRBJ2-1,TRBV7-8,CASRSDEQFF,TGTGCCAGCAGAAGCGATGAGCAGTTCTTC
TRBD1,.,TRBJ2-7,TRBV29-1,CSVAFQGAREQYF,TGCAGCGTTGCCTTTCAGGGGGCGCGCGAGCAGTACTTC
.,.,TRBJ2-5,TRBV18,CASSRLQDQETQYF,TGTGCCAGCTCACGACTGCAGGACCAAGAGACCCAGTACTTC
.,many,TRBJ1-2,TRBV29-1,CSVDQSFGRADYGYTF,TGCAGCGTCGATCAATCATTTGGCAGGGCAGACTATGGCTACACCTTC
.,few,TRBJ2-4,TRBV12-3/TRBV12-4,CASTLGYFFFENIQYF,TGTGCCAGCACCTTAGGGTACTTTTTTTTCGAAAACATTCAGTACTTC
.,.,TRBJ1-1,TRBV18,CASLSGQNTEAFF,TGTGCCAGCTTGTCCGGACAGAACACTGAAGCTTTCTTT
.,.,TRBJ1-6,TRBV7-9,CASSFTWTDNSPLHF,TGTGCCAGCAGCTTTACGTGGACAGATAATTCACCCCTCCACTTT
.,few,TRBJ2-3,TRBV4-3,CASSARGTSTDTQYF,TGCGCCAGCAGCGCCCGGGGGACCAGCACAGATACGCAGTATTTT
.,.,TRBJ1-5,TRBV5-1,CASSLTGIQPQHF,TGCGCCAGCAGCCTAACCGGCATTCAGCCCCAGCATTTT
TRBD2,few,TRBJ2-1,TRBV5-8,CAHGRGGPSLDNEQFF,TGTGCCCACGGGAGGGGAGGGCCATCTTTGGACAATGAGCAGTTCTTC
.,.,TRBJ2-7,TRBV20-1,CSARAPGLLSYEQYF,TGCAGTGCTAGAGCTCCGGGACTCCTGTCCTACGAGCAGTACTTC
.,.,TRBJ2-6,TRBV20-1,CSAYEGPSRAVSGANVLTF,TGCAGTGCCTACGAGGGGCCGAGCAGGGCTGTCTCTGGGGCCAACGTCCTGACTTTC
.,few,TRBJ1-1,TRBV29-1,CSVGGAGGNTEAFF,TGCAGCGTTGGTGGAGCGGGAGGAAACACTGAAGCTTTCTTT
.,few,TRBJ2-7,TRBV28,CASSFIRGTRYEQYF,TGTGCCAGCAGTTTTATCCGGGGCACCCGCTACGAGCAGTACTTC
TRBD2,few,TRBJ2-7,TRBV5-1,CASSPGAGVSYEQYF,TGCGCCAGCAGCCCCGGGGCGGGAGTGTCCTACGAGCAGTACTTC
.,many,TRBJ2-2,TRBV9,CASSVSPTGELFF,TGTGCCAGCAGCGTAAGCCCCACCGGGGAGCTGTTTTTT
.,.,TRBJ2-3,TRBV3-1,CASSPLRAQYF,TGTGCCAGCAGCCCCCTTCGGGCGCAGTATTTT
TRBD1,.,TRBJ2-7,TRBV5-1,CASRTGASSYEQYF,TGCGCCAGCAGGACAGGGGCGAGCTCCTACGAGCAGTACTTC
TRBD1,.,TRBJ2-7,TRBV28,CASRGTGLEQYF,TGTGCCAGCAGGGGGACAGGGCTCGAGCAGTACTTC
TRBD2,.,TRBJ2-1,TRBV10-3,CAISEGLAANTEDNEQFF,TGTGCCATCAGTGAAGGACTAGCGGCAAACACAGAGGACAATGAGCAGTTCTTC
.,few,TRBJ1-1,TRBV29-1,CSGDIGTEAFF,TGCAGCGGGGACATCGGGACTGAAGCTTTCTTT
.,many,TRBJ1-6,TRBV6-2/TRBV6-3,CASSYRDQRNSPLHF,TGTGCCAGCAGTTACAGGGATCAGAGGAATTCACCCCTCCACTTT
.,many,TRBJ2-3,TRBV29-1,CSVGGLFTDTQYF,TGCAGCGTTGGAGGGCTATTCACAGATACGCAGTATTTT
TRBD2,few,TRBJ2-7,TRBV30,CAWSPGLAGDEQYF,TGTGCCTGGAGCCCGGGACTAGCGGGAGACGAGCAGTACTTC
TRBD2,.,TRBJ2-3,TRBV28,CASRTGTSGSSTDTQYF,TGTGCCAGCAGGACCGGGACTAGCGGGAGTAGCACAGATACGCAGTATTTT
.,few,TRBJ1-3,TRBV20-1,CSASFGSRLQGNTIYF,TGCAGTGCTAGCTTTGGGTCAAGACTCCAGGGAAACACCATATATTTT
TRBD1,few,TRBJ1-5,TRBV28,CASSRGTVSNQPQHF,TGTGCCAGCAGTCGCGGGACAGTTAGCAATCAGCCCCAGCATTTT
.,few,TRBJ2-5,TRBV11-2,CASSLDGGDGETQYF,TGTGCCAGCAGCTTAGATGGTGGAGATGGGGAGACCCAGTACTTC
.,many,TRBJ2-1,TRBV12-3/TRBV12-4,CASSEYNEQFF,TGTGCCAGCAGCGAATACAATGAGCAGTTCTTC
.,.,TRBJ1-2,TRBV29-1,CSAGASGGYTF,TGCAGCGCGGGGGCCAGCGGTGGCTACACCTTC
.,few,TRBJ1-3,TRBV7-2,CASSPRIWRTGGNTIYF,TGTGCCAGCAGCCCCCGAATTTGGCGGACGGGGGGAAACACCATATATTTT
.,many,TRBJ2-4,TRBV20-1,CSARRAGGNIQYF,TGCAGTGCTAGAAGGGCAGGGGGGAACATTCAGTACTTC
.,.,TRBJ2-2,TRBV27,CASSLVDDGELFF,TGTGCCAGCAGTTTAGTGGATGACGGGGAGCTGTTTTTT